This is a list of T cell receptor beta chains from one sample in a study of blood T cell repertoires in COVID-19. Measured with immunoSEQ multiplex PCR; TCRdb has only the in-frame clones, and not every one. Among 90,000 to 100,000 clones, approximately 82% were seen once, and the ten largest hold more than 9%. Material for sequencing was peripheral blood. These TCRs come from a man in his 70s with acute or convalescent COVID-19. Each CDR3 is given with its conserved first and last residue. The D gene is left open where the match is weak. For some rows the clone size is stated as once, few or many, or as a class when expanded; others skip it.

CASSSPGQPGEQYF TGTGCCAGCAGTTCCCCCGGACAGCCGGGGGAGCAGTACTTC NA TRBJ2-7 TRBV28 NA
CASSRRGRPEGYTF TGTGCCAGCTCACGTAGGGGGCGACCAGAGGGCTACACCTTC few TRBJ1-2 TRBV2 TRBD1
CASRRGRDSPLHF TGTGCCAGCCGCAGGGGTCGGGATTCACCCCTCCACTTT NA TRBJ1-6 TRBV2 NA
CASSDAPGLSNTEAFF TGTGCCAGCAGTGATGCCCCGGGACTTTCGAACACTGAAGCTTTCTTT NA TRBJ1-1 TRBV25-1 NA
CASSLRHSTDTQYF TGTGCCAGCAGCTTAAGACACAGCACAGATACGCAGTATTTT NA TRBJ2-3 TRBV7-2 NA
CASSPRQGAFGYTF TGTGCCAGCAGCCCCCGGCAGGGGGCTTTTGGCTACACCTTC NA TRBJ1-2 TRBV5-8 TRBD1
CASRPQGAGNQPQHF TGTGCCAGCAGACCCCAGGGGGCTGGGAATCAGCCCCAGCATTTT NA TRBJ1-5 TRBV6-6 TRBD1
CASSTNRGLQPQHF TGTGCCAGCAGTACCAACAGGGGGCTTCAGCCCCAGCATTTT NA TRBJ1-5 TRBV27 TRBD1
CASSLNRGSYNEQFF TGTGCCAGCAGTTTGAACCGCGGGTCCTACAATGAGCAGTTCTTC NA TRBJ2-1 TRBV27 NA
CSVGGTRNQPQHF TGCAGCGTTGGAGGGACACGAAATCAGCCCCAGCATTTT NA TRBJ1-5 TRBV29-1 NA
CASSLRDGAGANYGYTF TGTGCCAGTAGTTTGCGGGACGGAGCTGGAGCTAACTATGGCTACACCTTC once TRBJ1-2 TRBV19 NA
CASSPGQGSLGSYGYTF TGTGCCAGCTCACCCGGACAGGGGTCTCTTGGAAGCTATGGCTACACCTTC NA TRBJ1-2 TRBV18 TRBD1
CASSSGGIQPQHF TGTGCCAGCAGTTCAGGAGGGATCCAGCCCCAGCATTTT NA TRBJ1-5 TRBV12-3/TRBV12-4 NA
CASSQDGPLAGDNTGELFF TGCGCCAGCAGCCAAGATGGGCCTCTAGCGGGAGATAATACCGGGGAGCTGTTTTTT NA TRBJ2-2 TRBV4-3 TRBD2
CASSLALAGVFGTYNEQFF TGTGCCAGCAGCTTAGCCCTAGCGGGGGTTTTTGGTACCTACAATGAGCAGTTCTTC once TRBJ2-1 TRBV7-9 TRBD2
CASSLGQSPRDQPQHF TGTGCCAGCAGCTTGGGACAGTCTCCAAGGGATCAGCCCCAGCATTTT NA TRBJ1-5 TRBV5-8 NA
CAWSAGINYGYTF TGTGCCTGGAGTGCAGGAATTAACTATGGCTACACCTTC NA TRBJ1-2 TRBV30 NA
CASSEIGTSGRETQYF TGTGCCAGCAGTGAGATTGGTACTAGCGGGAGAGAGACCCAGTACTTC once TRBJ2-5 TRBV2 TRBD2
CSVQAATGIHEQYF TGCAGCGTTCAGGCGGCAACAGGGATCCACGAGCAGTACTTC NA TRBJ2-7 TRBV29-1 NA
CASSPLENNYGYTF TGTGCCAGCTCACCACTGGAGAATAACTATGGCTACACCTTC NA TRBJ1-2 TRBV18 NA
CASSQQGVNTEAFF TGCGCCAGCAGCCAACAGGGGGTTAACACTGAAGCTTTCTTT NA TRBJ1-1 TRBV5-1 TRBD1
CAISSSGDVGIRSPLHF TGTGCCATCAGTAGTTCCGGGGATGTCGGTATAAGGTCACCCCTCCACTTT few TRBJ1-6 TRBV10-3 NA
CASRDTGTDTQYF TGCGCCAGCAGGGACACCGGCACAGATACGCAGTATTTT NA TRBJ2-3 TRBV10-2 NA
CASRHQGALYGYTF TGTGCCAGCAGACACCAGGGGGCCCTCTATGGCTACACCTTC NA TRBJ1-2 TRBV5-5 TRBD1
CASSQDQGRSNQPQHF TGCGCCAGCAGCCAAGACCAGGGTCGGAGCAATCAGCCCCAGCATTTT few TRBJ1-5 TRBV4-1 NA
CATSDRTANRDTQYF TGTGCCACCAGTGATAGGACAGCGAACCGGGATACGCAGTATTTT NA TRBJ2-3 TRBV24-1 NA
CGQLAGDSTGELFF TGCGGACAACTAGCGGGAGATAGTACCGGGGAGCTGTTTTTT NA TRBJ2-2 TRBV23-1 TRBD2
CASSPSGRASTDTQYF TGTGCCAGTTCCCCCAGCGGGAGGGCCAGCACAGATACGCAGTATTTT NA TRBJ2-3 TRBV19 TRBD2
CSARWNDRKAFF TGCAGCGCCCGGTGGAATGACAGAAAAGCTTTCTTT NA TRBJ1-1 TRBV29-1 NA
CASSLHSNSGANVLTF TGTGCCAGCAGCTTGCACTCTAACTCTGGGGCCAACGTCCTGACTTTC NA TRBJ2-6 TRBV7-8 NA
CSASRAGLATKKFF TGCAGTGCTAGTAGGGCCGGACTAGCGACCAAAAAATTCTTC NA TRBJ2-1 TRBV20-1 TRBD2